One and the same sample provided the 32 T cell receptor beta chains below, sequenced in a study of blood T cell repertoires in COVID-19. Using immunoSEQ multiplex PCR, the repertoire was profiled, and TCRdb retains in-frame clones only, with some absent. The data show about 71,000 clones, about 86% seen once. The sample comprised peripheral blood. The receptors here all came from a man aged 65-85 years with acute or convalescent COVID-19.

The rearrangement links TRBV30 to TRBJ2-7; 7 positions agree with TRBD1. The germline V gene encodes CDR1 GTSNPN and CDR2 SVGIG (reference sequence). Trimming at V came to 2 bases and at J to 2 bases, leaving 6 bases not matched to a gene. The CDR3 loop spans 14 amino acids. The CDR3 is CAWSHKDRTYEQYF. CDR3 nucleotide sequence: TGTGCCTGGAGTCACAAGGACAGGACCTACGAGCAGTACTTC.

The J gene is TRBJ2-7, the V gene TRBV7-6, with D possibly TRBD2 on 6 matching bases. Per the germline V gene, CDR1 is SGHVS and CDR2 is FNYEAQ. The CDR3 consists of 14 residues. The V gene lost 1 base and the J gene lost 3 bases, with 10 bases spanning the gap. CDR3 DNA sequence: TGTGCCAGCAGCTTAGGGACGGACTACTACGAGCAGTACTTC. This gives the protein CASSLGTDYYEQYF.

The sample holds one count of this clone. The chain carries TRBV7-9 and TRBJ2-2; 12 nucleotides agree with TRBD2. J lost 5 bases, V lost 4 bases, and 5 bases had no gene match. CDR1 and CDR2 from the germline V gene are SEHNR and FQNEAQ (reference sequence). The CDR3 has 16 amino acids. The CDR3, as DNA: TGTGCCAGCAGCTCGACTAGCGGGAGCGGTACCGGGGAGCTGTTTTTT. This translates into CASSSTSGSGTGELFF.

The chain recombines TRBV7-2 with TRBJ1-5; D is ambiguous. Germline CDR1 is SGHTA and CDR2 is FQGNSA. The length of the CDR3 is 15 residues. V lost 5 bases, J lost 1 base, and 12 bases lay in between. In DNA form, the CDR3 reads TGTGCCAGCAGCGTGGGCCCGGGGAGCAATCAGCCCCAGCATTTT. Translated: CASSVGPGSNQPQHF.

The V gene is TRBV9, the J gene TRBJ1-2, with D unclear. CDR1 is SGDLS, CDR2 YYNGEE, per germline. The CDR3 totals 13 residues. V lost 5 bases and J 4 bases, leaving 12 bases between the germline ends. CDR3 protein: CASRSREAYGYTF. In DNA, the CDR3 is TGTGCCAGCAGATCGAGGGAAGCCTATGGCTACACCTTC.

The chain joins TRBV28 to TRBJ1-4; 9 nucleotides line up with TRBD1. Germline CDR1 and CDR2: MDHEN and SYDVKM. The CDR3 consists of 15 residues. The V segment lost 10 bases and the J segment 4 bases; nucleotides outside the gene matches: 10. The CDR3 DNA reads as TGTGCCACTCAGAGACCGGGACAGGGTAATGAAAAACTGTTTTTT. Its protein product is CATQRPGQGNEKLFF.

The rearrangement links TRBV21-1 to TRBJ2-3; the table names TRBD1, a call not compared with the DNA. TRBV21-1 is a pseudogene locus. This CDR3 is 15 amino acids long. The DNA for the CDR3 is TGTGCCAGCAGCAAAGTTCAAGGGGACACAGATACGCAGTATTTT. It specifies CASSKVQGDTDTQYF.

The J gene is TRBJ2-4, the V gene TRBV19; 7 bases are shared with TRBD1. Germline V gives CDR1 LNHDA, CDR2 SQIVND (reference sequence). Trimming took 4 bases from V and 1 from J; bases not matched to a gene: 1. CDR3 size: 14 residues. CDR3 protein: CASSTQGAKNIQYF. The DNA of the CDR3 is TGTGCCAGTAGTACACAGGGGGCCAAAAACATTCAGTACTTC.

The CDR3 here is CASSQDGEDYGYTF. The CDR3 nucleotides are TGCGCCAGCAGCCAAGATGGGGAGGACTATGGCTACACCTTC. The chain joins TRBV4-1 to TRBJ1-2; D is ambiguous. Germline V gene lookup returns CDR1 MGHRA and CDR2 YSYEKL. With 0 bases removed from V and 3 bases from J, the gap between germline ends came to 8 bases. The CDR3 length is 14 residues.

The chain joins TRBV7-2 to TRBJ2-1; 16 bases match TRBD2. V shed 5 bases, J shed 8 bases, and the junction held 6 bases outside the gene matches. Germline V gene data show CDR1 as SGHTA and CDR2 as FQGNSA. The CDR3 spans 16 residues. The CDR3 region is CASSPGLAGGSDEQFF. CDR3 bases: TGTGCCAGCAGCCCGGGACTAGCGGGAGGGAGCGATGAGCAGTTCTTC.

The chain carries TRBV19 and TRBJ1-2; 10 positions agree with TRBD1. The CDR3 loop spans 14 amino acids. J was trimmed by 1 base and V by 6 bases; bases with no gene match: 2. The germline V gene encodes CDR1 LNHDA and CDR2 SQIVND (reference sequence). CDR3 region: CASRGQGINYGYTF. The CDR3 bases are TGTGCCAGTAGGGGACAGGGGATTAACTATGGCTACACCTTC.

The sample holds one count of this clone. This chain uses TRBV18 with TRBJ1-3; possible D gene TRBD1, 6 bases. Per the germline V gene, CDR1 is KGHSH and CDR2 is LQKENI. Trimming pared 2 bases from V and 4 bases from J, leaving 15 bases between. This CDR3 has 16 residues. The CDR3, as DNA: TGTGCCAGCTCACCAGCCCAACAGGGTACCGGAAACACCATATATTTT. Its protein is CASSPAQQGTGNTIYF.

This chain joins TRBV29-1 and TRBJ1-2; tentative D call: TRBD1 (5 bases). Trimming cost V 3 bases and J 8 bases, with 22 bases left between them. The length of the CDR3 is 15 residues. CDR1 SQVTM and CDR2 ANQGSEA come from the germline V gene. CDR3 sequence: CSVDETRGVGLGYTF. Here the CDR3 DNA reads TGCAGCGTTGACGAGACGCGGGGGGTCGGATTAGGCTACACCTTC.

J is TRBJ2-2 and V is TRBV5-1, with 9 bases aligning to TRBD1. V shed 1 base and J 5 bases; nucleotides not matched to a gene: 3. CDR1 SGHRS and CDR2 YFSETQ come from the germline V gene. The CDR3 totals 15 residues. CDR3 DNA: TGCGCCAGCAGCTTGACAGGGGGCAATACCGGGGAGCTGTTTTTT. Translated, it gives CASSLTGGNTGELFF.

This clone was observed a handful of times. The V and J genes are TRBV24-1 and TRBJ2-3; D is uncertain. The V gene's germline CDR1 is KGHDR and CDR2 SFDVKD. The CDR3 totals 12 residues. Trimming removed 4 bases from V and 2 bases from J, with 3 bases in between. This CDR3 reads CATSDFTDTQYF. The CDR3 DNA reads as TGTGCCACCAGTGACTTCACAGATACGCAGTATTTT.

This chain joins TRBV14 and TRBJ2-5; 11 nucleotides match TRBD2. The CDR3 has 15 amino acids. Germline values: CDR1 SGHDN, CDR2 FVKESK. V lost 4 bases to trimming and J lost 2 bases; unmatched junction nucleotides: 3. CDR3 residues: CASSRGTSGQETQYF. CDR3 bases: TGTGCCAGCAGCCGGGGGACTAGCGGACAAGAGACCCAGTACTTC.

The chain couples TRBV7-3 to TRBJ2-1, with TRBD2 identical over 8 bases. CDR1 is SGHTA, CDR2 FQGTGA, per germline. The length of the CDR3 is 15 residues. The trim removed 5 bases at V and 9 bases at J, leaving 12 bases unmatched. The CDR3, as DNA: TGTGCCAGCAGCCCTCGAGCGGGAGTTAATCCTGAGCAGTTCTTC. This encodes CASSPRAGVNPEQFF.

Only one count was recorded for this clone. This chain joins TRBV5-6 and TRBJ1-6, with D perhaps TRBD1 (6 bases). The CDR3 covers 14 residues. Trimming took off 6 bases at V and 6 bases at J, with 13 bases between the two ends. Per germline, CDR1 SGHDT and CDR2 YYEEEE. CDR3 region: CASILGGTNSPLHF. In DNA form, the CDR3 reads TGTGCCAGCATCCTAGGGGGTACTAATTCACCCCTCCACTTT.

V usage is TRBV19 and J usage is TRBJ1-1, with D unclear. Trimming stripped 10 bases from V and 1 base from J, with 10 bases between. CDR1 and CDR2 (germline): LNHDA, SQIVND (reference sequence). The CDR3 extends over 12 amino acids. CDR3 loop: CATLTRNTEAFF. The DNA for the CDR3 is TGTGCCACCCTAACCCGGAACACTGAAGCTTTCTTT.

The gene calls are TRBV15 and TRBJ2-1; TRBD2 agrees at 7 bases. V was clipped by 0 bases and J by 8 bases; unmatched bases: 4. The germline gives CDR1 LNHNV, CDR2 YYDKDF (reference sequence). The CDR3 spans 14 residues. The CDR3 DNA sequence: TGTGCCACCAGCAGAGACGCGGGAGAGGATGAGCAGTTCTTC. Its protein product is CATSRDAGEDEQFF.

The chain recombines TRBV2 with TRBJ2-1, with D possibly TRBD2 on 5 matching bases. There are 14 residues in the CDR3. Per germline, CDR1 SNHLY and CDR2 FYNNEI. Trimming removed 0 bases at V and 6 bases at J, with 9 bases between. In DNA form, the CDR3 reads TGTGCCAGCAGTGAAGCGGGAGTGTTCAATGAGCAGTTCTTC. Protein: CASSEAGVFNEQFF. Full variable domain (outside the CDR3, taken from reference TRBV2 and TRBJ2-1): EPEVTQTPSHQVTQMGQEVILRCVPISNHLYFYWYRQILGQKVEFLVSFYNNEISEKSEIFDDQFSVERPDGSNFTLKIRSTKLEDSAMYFCASSEAGVFNEQFFGPGTRLTVL.

This clone appeared once. The chain combines TRBV5-1 with TRBJ2-3, with no clear D. Per germline, CDR1 SGHRS and CDR2 YFSETQ. V gave up 5 bases and J gave up 3 bases, with 4 bases separating them. The CDR3 extends over 11 amino acids. CDR3 protein: CASRLTDTQYF. In DNA, the CDR3 is TGCGCCAGCAGACTGACAGATACGCAGTATTTT.

The chain recombines TRBV5-5 with TRBJ2-5, with D perhaps TRBD1 (7 bases). The CDR3 is 15 amino acids. Germline assignment: CDR1 SGHKS and CDR2 YYEKEE (reference sequence). Trimming took 4 bases from V and 4 from J, leaving 17 bases between them. This chain's CDR3 is CASSRGTEPRETQYF. CDR3 nucleotides: TGTGCCAGCAGCCGGGGGACAGAACCCCGAGAGACCCAGTACTTC.

The rearrangement uses TRBV19 and TRBJ2-7; D may be TRBD2 (5 bases). Germline CDR1 is LNHDA and CDR2 is SQIVND (reference sequence). The CDR3 extends over 13 amino acids. The V gene lost 5 bases and the J gene lost 3 bases, with 11 bases spanning the gap. CDR3 amino acids: CASSARAGYEQYF. DNA for the CDR3: TGTGCCAGTAGTGCGCGGGCAGGCTACGAGCAGTACTTC. Filled out from reference TRBV19 and TRBJ2-7, the complete variable domain reads DGGITQSPKYLFRKEGQNVTLSCEQNLNHDAMYWYRQDPGQGLRLIYYSQIVNDFQKGDIAEGYSVSREKKESFPLTVTSAQKNPTAFYLCASSARAGYEQYFGPGTRLTVT.

J is TRBJ2-1 and V is TRBV20-1; TRBD2 agrees at 7 bases. The CDR3 is 11 amino acids. With V trimmed by 6 bases and J by 9 bases, 5 bases remained unmatched. Germline CDR1 and CDR2: DFQATT and SNEGSKA (reference sequence). The chain's CDR3 is CSATRGSEQFF. The CDR3 DNA follows: TGCAGTGCCACGCGGGGGAGTGAGCAGTTCTTC.

V and J are TRBV5-4 and TRBJ2-3, with D possibly matching TRBD1 (6 bases). With 0 bases removed from V and 3 bases from J, the gap between germline ends came to 11 bases. Germline CDR1 SGHNT, CDR2 YYREEE (reference sequence). This CDR3 spans 15 amino acids. In DNA form, the CDR3 reads TGTGCCAGCAGCTTGGGTCAGACAGGTACAGATACGCAGTATTTT. It codes for CASSLGQTGTDTQYF.

This chain connects TRBV6-5 to TRBJ1-1; D possibly corresponds to TRBD1 (6 bases). CDR1 MNHEY and CDR2 SVGAGI come from the germline V gene. The CDR3 runs 14 residues. Trimming shortened V by 6 bases and J by 1 base, and 12 bases separated the two germline ends. In DNA form, the CDR3 reads TGTGCCAGCAGCCCAGGACAGACGAACACTGAAGCTTTCTTT. Translating gives CASSPGQTNTEAFF.

The gene calls are TRBV30 and TRBJ1-2, with 9 bases matching TRBD1. Germline V lookup: CDR1 GTSNPN, CDR2 SVGIG (reference sequence). This CDR3 spans 14 amino acids. V lost 2 bases, J lost 6 bases, and 7 bases stayed unmatched. CDR3 nucleotides: TGTGCCTGGAGTTTTAGGGGACAGGGACATGGCTACACCTTC. Amino acid sequence: CAWSFRGQGHGYTF.

CDR3 coding DNA: TGTGCCAGCAGCTTAAATAGGAGGGCGTCGGATTCACCCCTCCACTTT. Its translation: CASSLNRRASDSPLHF. The chain employs TRBV7-8 and TRBJ1-6; D is uncertain. With 2 bases removed from V and 8 bases from J, the gap between germline ends came to 16 bases. The CDR3 is 16 amino acids. Germline values: CDR1 SGHVS, CDR2 FQNEAQ. Full variable domain (remainder filled in from reference TRBV7-8 and TRBJ1-6): GAGVSQSPRYKVAKRGQDVALRCDPISGHVSLFWYQQALGQGPEFLTYFQNEAQLDKSGLPSDRFFAERPEGSVSTLKIQRTQQEDSAVYLCASSLNRRASDSPLHFGNGTRLTVT.

This clone was counted once. J is TRBJ1-4 and V is TRBV5-1, with D uncertain. Germline assignment: CDR1 SGHRS and CDR2 YFSETQ. There are 14 residues in the CDR3. V lost 2 bases, J lost 5 bases, and 10 bases lay in between. Here the CDR3 reads CASSLEEANEKLFF. CDR3 in DNA: TGCGCCAGCAGCTTAGAGGAGGCGAATGAAAAACTGTTTTTT.

V and J are TRBV2 and TRBJ1-2; TRBD1 agrees at 9 bases. This CDR3 spans 14 amino acids. V was pared by 10 bases and J by 7 bases, with 13 bases of the junction left unmatched. Per germline, CDR1 SNHLY and CDR2 FYNNEI. In DNA, the CDR3 is TGTGCCATCTCACCTAGGACAGGGGCAAGTGGCTACACCTTC. Protein: CAISPRTGASGYTF.

This chain joins TRBV6-5 and TRBJ2-3; D is uncertain. The length of the CDR3 is 15 residues. V was cut by 0 bases and J by 0 bases, with 7 bases left in between. Germline CDR1 MNHEY, CDR2 SVGAGI. The DNA for the CDR3 is TGTGCCAGCAGTTACTCGTTCTCCAGCACAGATACGCAGTATTTT. It yields the protein CASSYSFSSTDTQYF.